The next 21 T cell receptor beta chains were all read from a single sample in a study of shared clonotypes between healthy human individuals (dated by TCRdb to 2018 to 2021). The protocol used for the library was the immunoSEQ multiplex PCR assay. TCRdb stores this immuneACCESS table with in-frame sequences only. Part of the clones is absent; in the studies checked, under half of the shortfall reflects unresolved V genes, and no reason is known for the rest. Across this sample there are approximately 2.1 million clones, with 85% to 95% seen only once. The ten largest make up 0.35% to 0.5% of the sample. Source material: naive CD4+ T cells from PBMCs. Reading the label with the study, this specimen's cell subset or site is: CD45RA+ positively selected. Source of these receptors: a man younger than 35 in good health. Some clones in this sample may be carry-over from other donors' samples.

This chain links TRBV19 with TRBJ2-3; D is perhaps TRBD2 (6 bases). The V end lost 4 bases, the J end lost 2 bases, and 13 bases lay between the germline ends. CDR3 size: 15 residues. Per the germline V gene, CDR1 is LNHDA and CDR2 is SQIVND (reference sequence). The CDR3: CASSKGLSYTDTQYF. DNA of the CDR3: TGTGCCAGTAGTAAGGGACTTTCCTACACAGATACGCAGTATTTT.

This chain connects TRBV11-3 to TRBJ1-1; D is ambiguous. The CDR3 sequence is 13 residues long. V lost 4 bases to trimming and J lost 1 base, with 7 bases between them. Germline lookup yields CDR1 SGHNT and CDR2 YENEEA. Here the CDR3 DNA reads TGTGCCAGCAGCTCCACAACGAACACTGAAGCTTTCTTT. Its protein product is CASSSTTNTEAFF.

The chain recombines TRBV7-9 with TRBJ1-5; D not resolved. Trimming cost V 7 bases and J 1 base, with 11 bases left between them. This CDR3 region has 14 residues. Germline assignment: CDR1 SEHNR and CDR2 FQNEAQ (reference sequence). In DNA, the CDR3 is TGTGCCAGCACCATGGATTCGAGCAATCAGCCCCAGCATTTT. As protein: CASTMDSSNQPQHF.

The V call is TRBV28, the J call TRBJ2-5; D tentatively fits TRBD1 or TRBD2 (7 bases each). V lost 5 bases to trimming and J lost 3 bases, with 22 bases between them. This CDR3 is 17 amino acids long. Germline V gene sequence: CDR1 MDHEN, CDR2 SYDVKM. CDR3 coding DNA: TGTGCCAGCAGTCTAAGCAGAGGGGGAGGGGGCAAAGAGACCCAGTACTTC. Translating it yields CASSLSRGGGGKETQYF.

CDR3 in amino acids: CASSRAGGPQETQYF. The CDR3 nucleotides are TGCGCCAGCAGCCGGGCGGGGGGCCCACAAGAGACCCAGTACTTC. The chain has TRBV4-3 and TRBJ2-5; 8 bases are a match to TRBD2. V dropped 4 bases and J dropped 2; count of bases not matched to a gene: 6. The CDR3 is made up of 15 amino acids. The germline gives CDR1 LGHNA, CDR2 YSLEER.

This sequence joins TRBV11-2 and TRBJ2-1; 7 bases line up with TRBD2. The CDR3 is 17 residues long. The ends lost 1 base at V and 7 bases at J; junction bases unmatched: 13. Germline assignment: CDR1 SGHAT and CDR2 FQNNGV. CDR3 loop: CASSLVAGALPGNEQFF. The CDR3 DNA sequence: TGTGCCAGCAGCTTAGTTGCGGGAGCTCTTCCGGGTAATGAGCAGTTCTTC. Supplemented by reference TRBV11-2 and TRBJ2-1, the full variable domain reads EAGVAQSPRYKIIEKRQSVAFWCNPISGHATLYWYQQILGQGPKLLIQFQNNGVVDDSQLPKDRFSAERLKGVDSTLKIQPAKLEDSAVYLCASSLVAGALPGNEQFFGPGTRLTVL.

V gene TRBV7-9 combines with J gene TRBJ1-1; D call uncertain. Per germline, CDR1 SEHNR and CDR2 FQNEAQ (reference sequence). The CDR3 is made up of 15 amino acids. V dropped 2 bases and J dropped 1 base, with 11 bases sitting between them. The CDR3 here is CASSLSERWNTEAFF. Written as DNA, the CDR3 is TGTGCCAGCAGCTTAAGCGAAAGGTGGAACACTGAAGCTTTCTTT.

The V and J genes are TRBV5-1 and TRBJ1-1; D call uncertain. The germline V gene has CDR1 SGHRS and CDR2 YFSETQ. Trimming took off 0 bases at V and 6 bases at J, with 15 bases between the two ends. CDR3 length: 15 residues. CDR3 DNA: TGCGCCAGCAGCTTGGGCCTACCTCCGTCGTCTGAAGCTTTCTTT. This translates into CASSLGLPPSSEAFF. The full variable domain, completed using reference TRBV5-1 and TRBJ1-1, is KAGVTQTPRYLIKTRGQQVTLSCSPISGHRSVSWYQQTPGQGLQFLFEYFSETQRNKGNFPGRFSGRQFSNSRSEMNVSTLELGDSALYLCASSLGLPPSSEAFFGQGTRLTVV.

V and J are TRBV7-2 and TRBJ2-1; D might be TRBD1 (6 bases). Between the trimmed V and J ends, which lost 3 bases and 3 bases, there was a span of 12 bases. CDR1 is SGHTA and CDR2 is FQGNSA in the germline V gene. This CDR3 has 15 amino acids. The CDR3 here is CASSFAQQGYNEQFF. CDR3 in DNA: TGTGCCAGCAGCTTTGCTCAACAGGGCTACAATGAGCAGTTCTTC.

The chain joins TRBV6-5 to TRBJ2-7; maybe TRBD2 (5 bases). CDR3 length: 15 amino acids. V lost 5 bases, J lost 0 bases, and 14 bases lay in between. Germline loops: CDR1 MNHEY, CDR2 SVGAGI. CDR3 DNA sequence: TGTGCCAGCAGTCGCAACGGGATCAGCTCCTACGAGCAGTACTTC. It encodes CASSRNGISSYEQYF.

The V gene is TRBV6-6, the J gene TRBJ2-7; the D is unclear. Germline V gene sequence: CDR1 MNHNY, CDR2 SVGAGI (reference sequence). Trimming stripped 6 bases from V and 1 base from J, with 16 bases between. This CDR3 comprises 15 residues. The CDR3 region has the DNA TGTGCCAGCAGACGCCTTTCTGACGTGTCCTACGAGCAGTACTTC. This codes for CASRRLSDVSYEQYF.

This clone was counted a few times. The gene calls are TRBV30 and TRBJ1-5; D uncertain. Trimming removed 2 bases from V and 5 bases from J, with 13 bases in between. CDR3 size: 14 residues. From germline, CDR1 is GTSNPN and CDR2 SVGIG (reference sequence). This CDR3 is CAWSKVAGDQPQHF. As DNA, the CDR3 is TGTGCCTGGAGTAAGGTAGCGGGTGATCAGCCCCAGCATTTT. The full variable domain, completed using reference TRBV30 and TRBJ1-5, is SQTIHQWPATLVQPVGSPLSLECTVEGTSNPNLYWYRQAAGRGLQLLFYSVGIGQISSEVPQNLSASRPQDRQFILSSKKLLLSDSGFYLCAWSKVAGDQPQHFGDGTRLSIL.

This clone has only one observation. This rearrangement joins TRBV5-1 to TRBJ2-2; D may be TRBD1 (7 bases). The CDR3 length is 15 residues. The V gene lost 4 bases and the J gene lost 1 base, with 11 bases spanning the gap. Germline V lookup: CDR1 SGHRS, CDR2 YFSETQ. CDR3: CASSGRTGNTGELFF. CDR3 DNA sequence: TGCGCCAGCAGCGGGAGGACAGGGAACACCGGGGAGCTGTTTTTT.

The chain has TRBV5-5 and TRBJ1-1, with 7 bases identical to TRBD1. V dropped 7 bases and J dropped 3; count of bases not matched to a gene: 12. Per germline, CDR1 SGHKS and CDR2 YYEKEE (reference sequence). The CDR3 extends over 15 amino acids. CDR3 DNA sequence: TGTGCCAGCGGCAGGGGGTTGGGATTTGACACTGAAGCTTTCTTT. Residues: CASGRGLGFDTEAFF.

This clone was counted between two and nine times. The chain recombines TRBV11-2 with TRBJ1-2; D may be TRBD1 (6 bases). CDR1 is SGHAT, CDR2 FQNNGV, per germline. The ends were cut back, 4 bases at V and 6 bases at J, with 12 bases in the middle. The CDR3 is made up of 13 amino acids. CDR3 nucleotide sequence: TGTGCCAGCAGCTCCCCCCGGGGGCATGGCTACACCTTC. Translated, it gives CASSSPRGHGYTF. Drawing the rest from reference TRBV11-2 and TRBJ1-2, the complete variable domain is EAGVAQSPRYKIIEKRQSVAFWCNPISGHATLYWYQQILGQGPKLLIQFQNNGVVDDSQLPKDRFSAERLKGVDSTLKIQPAKLEDSAVYLCASSSPRGHGYTFGSGTRLTVV.

J is TRBJ1-2 and V is TRBV2; the D is unclear. Germline-derived CDR1 and CDR2 are SNHLY and FYNNEI. The V end was cut by 9 bases, the J end by 2 bases, with 7 bases between. The CDR3 sequence is 11 residues long. CDR3 loop: CARVGNYGYTF. The CDR3 DNA follows: TGTGCCAGAGTAGGGAACTATGGCTACACCTTC.

The genes are TRBV7-6 and TRBJ2-2, with 8 bases that match TRBD1. Unmatched junction bases numbered 4, after V lost 5 bases and J lost 11 bases. CDR1 SGHVS and CDR2 FNYEAQ come from the germline V gene. The length of the CDR3 is 12 residues. CDR3 in DNA: TGTGCCAGCAGCGGACAGGGAGGAGAGCTGTTTTTT. Translation gives CASSGQGGELFF.

The gene calls are TRBV10-3 and TRBJ2-7; D not resolved. This CDR3 is built from 16 residues. CDR1 is ENHRY and CDR2 is SYGVKD in the germline V gene. Between the trimmed V and J ends, which lost 2 bases and 3 bases, there was a span of 17 bases. CDR3 nucleotides: TGTGCCATCAGTGAGACGTTGGGAAACCGAGTCTACGAGCAGTACTTC. It specifies CAISETLGNRVYEQYF.

V is TRBV7-8 and J is TRBJ2-3, with D perhaps matching TRBD1 (6 bases). Deletions cut 6 bases from V and 6 bases from J, with 22 bases between. This CDR3 region has 16 residues. Per germline, CDR1 SGHVS and CDR2 FQNEAQ. The CDR3, as DNA: TGTGCCAGCAGGTTAAACAGGGTTGGGGTAACTGATACGCAGTATTTT. It translates to CASRLNRVGVTDTQYF. The variable domain in full, with the rest retrieved from reference TRBV7-8 and TRBJ2-3, is GAGVSQSPRYKVAKRGQDVALRCDPISGHVSLFWYQQALGQGPEFLTYFQNEAQLDKSGLPSDRFFAERPEGSVSTLKIQRTQQEDSAVYLCASRLNRVGVTDTQYFGPGTRLTVL.

The rearrangement links TRBV5-1 to TRBJ1-4; 8 bases fit TRBD1. This CDR3 region has 15 residues. Trimming cost V 4 bases and J 7 bases; bases outside gene matches: 9. CDR1 SGHRS and CDR2 YFSETQ come from the germline V gene. The CDR3 DNA is TGCGCCAGCAGCCCGACAGGGGCGGGTAGTGAAAAACTGTTTTTT. This gives the protein CASSPTGAGSEKLFF.

V and J are TRBV6-1 and TRBJ1-4; possible D gene TRBD1, 6 bases. The CDR3 is 14 residues long. Deletions cut 7 bases from V and 8 bases from J, with 17 bases between. Per the germline V gene, CDR1 is MNHNS and CDR2 is SASEGT. CDR3 protein: CASTAGGLGEKLFF. CDR3 nucleotides: TGTGCCAGCACCGCCGGGGGGCTGGGGGAAAAACTGTTTTTT.